This passage covers 16 T cell receptor beta chains from one sample sequenced in a study of regulatory and conventional T cells in breast cancer. TCRdb reprocessed the PCR reads via MiXCR and lists one record per CDR3 protein. The table has over a thousand distinct CDR3 sequences, 75% to 85% seen once; the top ten hold about 4.1%. Sequencing used regulatory T cells from blood. These receptors were obtained from a male donor in good health.

The V and J genes are TRBV7-8 and TRBJ2-7, with D unresolved. The germline V and J ends were trimmed by 2 bases and 3 bases, with 11 bases remaining between them. Germline CDR1 and CDR2: SGHVS and FQNEAQ. The CDR3 runs to 14 residues. CDR3 amino acids: CASSLSTHRYEQYF. In nucleotides, the CDR3 is TGTGCCAGCAGCTTAAGTACCCATCGCTACGAGCAGTACTTC.

V and J are TRBV30 and TRBJ2-5; D is undetermined. The length of the CDR3 is 12 residues. The germline V gene has CDR1 GTSNPN and CDR2 SVGIG (reference sequence). The germline V and J ends were trimmed by 0 bases and 4 bases, with 6 bases remaining between them. DNA of the CDR3: TGTGCCTGGAGTGTATACCGAGAGACCCAGTACTTC. Translation gives CAWSVYRETQYF.

V is TRBV5-1 and J is TRBJ1-2, with a possible D match to TRBD1 (6 bases). Germline CDR1 SGHRS, CDR2 YFSETQ. V gave up 0 bases and J gave up 12 bases, with 12 bases separating them. CDR3 length: 12 amino acids. CDR3 protein: CASSLEQGPNTF. DNA for the CDR3: TGCGCCAGCAGCTTGGAGCAGGGGCCCAACACCTTC.

This clonotype was observed a few times. V gene TRBV10-3 combines with J gene TRBJ2-5; D might be TRBD1 (6 bases). Germline V gene data show CDR1 as ENHRY and CDR2 as SYGVKD. The CDR3 is made up of 13 amino acids. V was cut by 9 bases and J by 1 base, with 12 bases left in between. The CDR3 loop is CAMSGQSQETQYF. The CDR3, as DNA: TGTGCCATGAGCGGACAGTCCCAAGAGACCCAGTACTTC.

This clonotype came up a few times. The chain recombines TRBV6-1 with TRBJ1-5; possibly TRBD1 for D (6 bases). The CDR3 sequence is 13 residues long. Germline values: CDR1 MNHNS, CDR2 SASEGT. V was pared by 7 bases and J by 5 bases, with 12 bases between. Here the CDR3 DNA reads TGTGCCAGCACGGACAGAGACTATCAGCCCCAGCATTTT. This encodes CASTDRDYQPQHF.

The table lists this clonotype with a few counts. The chain carries TRBV20-1 and TRBJ1-6; D unresolved. The germline V gene encodes CDR1 DFQATT and CDR2 SNEGSKA (reference sequence). CDR3 length: 13 amino acids. V was shortened by 4 bases and J by 0 bases, with 4 bases between the two germline ends. CDR3 region: CSAKSSYNSPLHF. Written as DNA, the CDR3 is TGCAGTGCTAAAAGCTCCTATAATTCACCCCTCCACTTT.

The chain uses TRBV10-3 and TRBJ1-2, with 9 bases fitting TRBD1. The CDR3 runs 17 residues. V gave up 0 bases and J gave up 4 bases; unmatched junction bases: 9. Germline CDR1 ENHRY, CDR2 SYGVKD. CDR3 DNA sequence: TGTGCCATCAGTGAGTCCCTGGACAGGGGTCATGGCTATGGCTACACCTTC. It specifies CAISESLDRGHGYGYTF.

The chain is built from TRBV27 and TRBJ2-3; unclear D gene. This CDR3 has 16 residues. V gave up 6 bases and J gave up 1 base, with 17 bases separating them. Germline V gives CDR1 MNHEY, CDR2 SMNVEV (reference sequence). The CDR3 nucleotides are TGTGCCAGCAGCCTATTACGTTTGTTGGGCACAGATACGCAGTATTTT. This codes for CASSLLRLLGTDTQYF.

The V call is TRBV20-1, the J call TRBJ2-7; 12 positions match TRBD2. The CDR3 has 15 residues. Germline CDR1 reads DFQATT; CDR2 reads SNEGSKA (reference sequence). Losses at the gene ends were 6 bases for V and 3 bases for J; bases not matched to a gene: 9. DNA for the CDR3: TGCAGTGCAACAGGGACTAGCGGGCCGATCTACGAGCAGTACTTC. It encodes CSATGTSGPIYEQYF.

The sample holds a few counts of this clonotype. The chain employs TRBV7-2 and TRBJ2-7, with TRBD2 identical over 10 bases. This CDR3 has 14 residues. With 4 bases clipped from V and 4 bases from J, the junction kept 4 bases outside the gene matches. Germline V gene data show CDR1 as SGHTA and CDR2 as FQGNSA. The CDR3 is CASSSSGGVYEQYF. CDR3 coding DNA: TGTGCCAGCAGCTCTAGCGGGGGTGTTTACGAGCAGTACTTC.

This chain joins TRBV11-2 and TRBJ1-1; D is undetermined. Germline V gives CDR1 SGHAT, CDR2 FQNNGV. This CDR3 has 11 residues. V dropped 2 bases and J dropped 4 bases, with 2 bases sitting between them. The chain's CDR3 is CASSLFTEAFF. The DNA of the CDR3 is TGTGCCAGCAGCTTATTCACTGAAGCTTTCTTT.

This clonotype has only a few counts. This sequence joins TRBV24-1 and TRBJ1-2; D is perhaps TRBD1 (5 bases). The CDR3 has 15 residues. V lost 5 bases, J lost 3 bases, and 15 bases lay in between. The germline V gene encodes CDR1 KGHDR and CDR2 SFDVKD. Written as DNA, the CDR3 is TGTGCCACCAGTGGAGGGGACGGGAGATACTATGGCTACACCTTC. It codes for CATSGGDGRYYGYTF.

This clonotype was found a few times. This chain links TRBV6-2 or TRBV6-3 with TRBJ1-5; D not certain. Germline V gene data show CDR1 as MNHEY and CDR2 as SVGEGT. V lost 8 bases and J lost 9, with 20 bases in between. This CDR3 has 14 amino acids. CDR3 nucleotide sequence: TGTGCCAGCGGAGCCGTGGGGTTCCTAAGGCCCCAGCATTTT. This sequence encodes CASGAVGFLRPQHF.

V is TRBV11-2 and J is TRBJ2-7; D is unclear. CDR1 is SGHAT and CDR2 is FQNNGV in the germline V gene. V was trimmed by 2 bases and J by 1 base, leaving 12 bases between them. The CDR3 totals 15 residues. CDR3 sequence: CASSLKVGPSYEQYF. In DNA, the CDR3 is TGTGCCAGCAGCTTAAAGGTTGGCCCTTCCTACGAGCAGTACTTC.

This chain links TRBV20-1 with TRBJ2-1; TRBD2 matches at 11 bases. J was trimmed by 8 bases and V by 1 base; bases with no gene match: 16. Germline values: CDR1 DFQATT, CDR2 SNEGSKA (reference sequence). The CDR3 is made up of 18 amino acids. The CDR3 region has the DNA TGCAGTGCTAGAGCCTACCTACTAGCGGGGGACCACCCCGATGAGCAGTTCTTC. The encoded protein is CSARAYLLAGDHPDEQFF.

This chain links TRBV5-4 with TRBJ2-5, with TRBD2 matching over 12 bases. The CDR3 consists of 17 residues. The germline CDR1 and CDR2 sequences are SGHNT and YYREEE (reference sequence). With V trimmed by 4 bases and J by 6 bases, 13 bases remained unmatched. CDR3 amino acids: CASSLGTSGRRPKTQYF. The CDR3 region has the DNA TGTGCCAGCAGCCTCGGGACTAGCGGGCGTCGTCCAAAGACCCAGTACTTC.